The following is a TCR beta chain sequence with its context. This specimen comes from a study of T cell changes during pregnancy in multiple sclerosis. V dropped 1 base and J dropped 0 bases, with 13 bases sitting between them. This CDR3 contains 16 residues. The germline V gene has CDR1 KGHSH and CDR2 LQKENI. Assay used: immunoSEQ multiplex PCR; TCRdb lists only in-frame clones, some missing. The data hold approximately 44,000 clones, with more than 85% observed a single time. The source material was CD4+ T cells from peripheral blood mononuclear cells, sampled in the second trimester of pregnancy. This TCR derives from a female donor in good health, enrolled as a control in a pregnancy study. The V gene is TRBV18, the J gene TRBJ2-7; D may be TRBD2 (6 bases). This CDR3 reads CASSPLGPGSSYEQYF. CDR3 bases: TGTGCCAGCTCACCACTGGGGCCCGGGAGCTCCTACGAGCAGTACTTC.